The rows below give T cell receptor beta chains drawn from one sample of a study of T cell changes during pregnancy in multiple sclerosis. Profiled with immunoSEQ multiplex PCR; TCRdb holds only in-frame clones, not every one. The repertoire includes tens of thousands of clones, 90% to 95% of them detected once, and more than 0.7% sits in the top ten. The sequenced sample was peripheral blood, obtained in the first trimester of pregnancy. The receptor set was obtained from a female donor with multiple sclerosis, enrolled in a pregnancy study. Each CDR3 is given with its conserved first and last residue. The D gene is left open where the match is weak. The size of a clone is reported for some rows only, either as once, few or many, or as a class for expanded clones.

D	J	V	size	CDR3	DNA
NA	TRBJ2-7	TRBV18	NA	CASSPPTGLFYEQYF	TGTGCCAGCTCACCGCCAACAGGGCTCTTCTACGAGCAGTACTTC
TRBD1	TRBJ1-2	TRBV5-6	once	CASSRTPTGANYGYTF	TGTGCCAGCAGCCGAACCCCGACAGGGGCGAACTATGGCTACACCTTC
NA	TRBJ2-5	TRBV9	NA	CASSVDLPGTLQETQYF	TGTGCCAGCAGCGTAGACTTGCCGGGAACTCTCCAAGAGACCCAGTACTTC
TRBD1	TRBJ2-1	TRBV6-5	NA	CASRTGAVYNEQFF	TGTGCCAGCAGGACAGGGGCAGTCTACAATGAGCAGTTCTTC
TRBD1	TRBJ2-5	TRBV19	once	CATGTVVRETQYF	TGTGCCACCGGGACAGTCGTCCGAGAGACCCAGTACTTC
NA	TRBJ1-6	TRBV10-1	NA	CASSGGQDPTKVSYNSPLHF	TGCGCCAGCAGTGGGGGACAAGATCCTACCAAGGTCTCCTATAATTCACCCCTCCACTTT
NA	TRBJ2-2	TRBV27	NA	CASSVTWTATGELFF	TGTGCCAGCAGTGTCACCTGGACAGCCACCGGGGAGCTGTTTTTT
NA	TRBJ2-5	TRBV12-5	NA	CASVLGQRAYQETQYF	TGTGCTAGTGTCCTCGGACAGAGAGCCTACCAAGAGACCCAGTACTTC
NA	TRBJ1-2	TRBV14	NA	CASSPIGRRNYGYTF	TGTGCCAGCAGCCCCATCGGGAGGAGGAACTATGGCTACACCTTC
NA	TRBJ2-2	TRBV5-6	NA	CASSSKGRGELFF	TGTGCCAGCAGCTCGAAGGGGAGGGGGGAGCTGTTTTTT
TRBD1	TRBJ1-6	TRBV19	NA	CASSILTGDYNSPLHF	TGTGCCAGTAGTATCCTGACAGGGGATTATAATTCACCCCTCCACTTT
NA	TRBJ1-1	TRBV18	NA	CASSPPPGVNTEAFF	TGTGCCAGCTCACCACCACCGGGGGTGAACACTGAAGCTTTCTTT
NA	TRBJ1-1	TRBV7-2	NA	CASSQVQGRGNTEAFF	TGTGCCAGCAGCCAAGTCCAGGGGAGGGGGAACACTGAAGCTTTCTTT
TRBD2	TRBJ2-7	TRBV9	NA	CASSATSGGPGEQYF	TGTGCCAGCAGCGCCACTAGCGGGGGACCGGGGGAGCAGTACTTC
NA	TRBJ2-3	TRBV7-2	NA	CASSMRSGGSTDTQYF	TGTGCCAGCTCGATGCGCTCGGGGGGCAGTACAGATACGCAGTATTTT
NA	TRBJ2-1	TRBV4-2	NA	CASSRRVGGDGDEQFF	TGTGCCAGCAGCCGGCGCGTAGGGGGGGATGGGGATGAGCAGTTCTTC
TRBD2	TRBJ2-3	TRBV4-3	NA	CASSQEPSTSGLTDTQYF	TGCGCCAGCAGCCAGGAGCCCTCGACTAGCGGACTCACAGATACGCAGTATTTT
NA	TRBJ2-1	TRBV18	NA	CASSPLLSSASSYNEQFF	TGTGCCAGCTCACCACTTCTTAGTAGCGCGAGCTCCTACAATGAGCAGTTCTTC
TRBD1	TRBJ1-1	TRBV25-1	NA	CASSIIDRGGPQAFF	TGTGCCAGCAGTATTATTGACAGGGGGGGTCCTCAAGCTTTCTTT
NA	TRBJ1-2	TRBV4-2	once	CASSQEAQGSSPYGYTF	TGTGCCAGCAGCCAAGAAGCCCAGGGGTCCTCTCCCTATGGCTACACCTTC
TRBD2	TRBJ2-1	TRBV5-1	once	CASSLPMGTSNEQFF	TGCGCCAGCAGCCTACCAATGGGGACTAGCAATGAGCAGTTCTTC